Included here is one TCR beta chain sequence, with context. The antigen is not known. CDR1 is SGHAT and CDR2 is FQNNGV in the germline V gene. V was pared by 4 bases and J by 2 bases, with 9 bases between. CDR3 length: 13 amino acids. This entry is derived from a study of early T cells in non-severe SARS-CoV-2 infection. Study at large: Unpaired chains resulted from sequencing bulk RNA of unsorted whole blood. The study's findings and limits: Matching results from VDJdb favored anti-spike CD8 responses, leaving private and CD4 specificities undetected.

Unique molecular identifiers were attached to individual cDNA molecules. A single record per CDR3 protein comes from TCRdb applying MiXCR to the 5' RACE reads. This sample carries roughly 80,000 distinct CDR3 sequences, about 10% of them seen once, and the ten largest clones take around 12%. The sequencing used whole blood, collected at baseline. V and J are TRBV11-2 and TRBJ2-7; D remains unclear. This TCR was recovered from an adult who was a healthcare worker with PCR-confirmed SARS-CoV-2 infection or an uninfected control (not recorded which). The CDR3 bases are TGTGCCAGCAGCTGGGATTCCGCCTACGAGCAGTACTTC. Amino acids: CASSWDSAYEQYF.